The entry below gives a single T cell receptor (beta chain) sequence along with its context. Its antigen is still unknown. These data belong to a study of blood T cells in healthy people across ages. Study-level background: About one barcoded TCR beta cDNA was captured per two T cells.

It was with a sample-barcoded 5' primer and a J-beta primer mix that a second PCR of roughly 6 to 12 cycles was run. Every sample produced at least 2.5 million CDR3-containing paired-end reads. TCRdb independently ran MiXCR on the 5' RACE reads; one entry per CDR3 protein. The sample consists of about 570,000 distinct CDR3 sequences, 25% to 30% of them appearing once. Study conclusions and caveats: Diversity of TCR beta correlated strongly with naive T cell percentage.

The CDR3 is 20 residues long. Trimming at V came to 4 bases and at J to 5 bases, leaving 16 bases not matched to a gene. The genes are TRBV12-3 or TRBV12-4 and TRBJ2-1; 14 positions agree with TRBD2. The clonotype was recovered from a woman between 65 and 79 years old in good health. The sample comprised blood. The CDR3, as DNA: TGTGCCAGCAGTTCCCCCCGACTAGCGGGGGGGCCTGGGATGAACAATGAGCAGTTCTTC. This codes for CASSSPRLAGGPGMNNEQFF.